The clone carrying this TCR beta chain was observed at least ten times. This CDR3 spans 15 amino acids. With 8 bases removed from V and 3 bases from J, the gap between germline ends came to 19 bases. The sample is drawn from a study of identical twins. TCRdb reprocessed the 5' RACE reads via MiXCR and lists one record per CDR3 protein. The sample lists about 260,000 distinct CDR3 sequences; around 7% were seen once. The sample was also linked to a second study, of yellow fever vaccine responses in identical twins. That paper states: Reportedly, twins' vaccine T cell responses looked partly convergent and partly personalized.

The sample taken for sequencing was memory (CD45RO+) T cells sorted from blood. The TCR sequence derives from a young woman in good health. V is TRBV12-3 or TRBV12-4 and J is TRBJ1-1, with a tentative D call TRBD1 (5 bases). The CDR3 is CASAKDTGDDTEAFF. The CDR3 coding sequence is TGTGCCAGCGCCAAGGATACTGGGGACGACACTGAAGCTTTCTTT.